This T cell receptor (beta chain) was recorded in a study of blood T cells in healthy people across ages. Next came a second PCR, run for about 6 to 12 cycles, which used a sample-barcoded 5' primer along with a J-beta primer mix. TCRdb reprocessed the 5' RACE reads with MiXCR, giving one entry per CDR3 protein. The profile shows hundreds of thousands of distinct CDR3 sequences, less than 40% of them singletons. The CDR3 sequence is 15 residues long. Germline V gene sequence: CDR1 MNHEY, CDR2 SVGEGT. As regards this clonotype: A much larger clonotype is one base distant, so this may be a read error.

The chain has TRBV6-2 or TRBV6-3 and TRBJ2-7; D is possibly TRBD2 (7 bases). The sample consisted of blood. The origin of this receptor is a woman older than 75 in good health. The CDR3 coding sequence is TGTGCCGGCAGCCTTCGGGGGGCAAACTCCTACGAGCAGTACTTC. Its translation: CAGSLRGANSYEQYF.